A single sample is the source of the 23 T cell receptor beta chains below, sequenced in a study of blood T cell repertoires in COVID-19. Sequencing was performed with immunoSEQ multiplex PCR; in TCRdb, only in-frame clones are kept and a portion is missing. The table lists 350,000 to 450,000 clones, approximately 91% of them singletons. Sequenced sample: peripheral blood. Receptors were obtained from a woman in her 40s with COVID-19, enrolled during active disease.

The chain combines TRBV28 with TRBJ1-5; D is undetermined. The CDR3 has 18 residues. Trimming took off 3 bases at V and 2 bases at J, with 20 bases between the two ends. The V gene's germline CDR1 is MDHEN and CDR2 SYDVKM. This chain's CDR3 is CASSFPLQAASGNQPQHF. The CDR3 nucleotides are TGTGCCAGCAGTTTCCCCTTACAAGCGGCAAGTGGCAATCAGCCCCAGCATTTT. Full variable domain (outside the CDR3, taken from reference TRBV28 and TRBJ1-5): DVKVTQSSRYLVKRTGEKVFLECVQDMDHENMFWYRQDPGLGLRLIYFSYDVKMKEKGDIPEGYSVSREKKERFSLILESASTNQTSMYLCASSFPLQAASGNQPQHFGDGTRLSIL.

This chain uses TRBV28 with TRBJ1-3, with a possible D match to TRBD1 (5 bases). Germline values: CDR1 MDHEN, CDR2 SYDVKM. The length of the CDR3 is 16 residues. V was shortened by 3 bases and J by 2 bases, with 14 bases between the two germline ends. The DNA for the CDR3 is TGTGCCAGCAGTTTCCTCTCTTCCAGGGCTGGAAACACCATATATTTT. As protein: CASSFLSSRAGNTIYF. The entire variable domain, with the rest obtained from reference TRBV28 and TRBJ1-3, is as follows: DVKVTQSSRYLVKRTGEKVFLECVQDMDHENMFWYRQDPGLGLRLIYFSYDVKMKEKGDIPEGYSVSREKKERFSLILESASTNQTSMYLCASSFLSSRAGNTIYFGEGSWLTVV.

The chain employs TRBV28 and TRBJ2-4; TRBD1 aligns across 7 bases. The CDR3 has 13 residues. The V gene end was trimmed by 10 bases and the J gene end by 4 bases; junction bases not matched to a gene: 7. Germline V gives CDR1 MDHEN, CDR2 SYDVKM. CDR3 sequence (DNA): TGTGCCAACCAAGACAGGGAGAAAAACATTCAGTACTTC. The encoded protein is CANQDREKNIQYF.

The V call is TRBV7-8, the J call TRBJ1-2; D is undetermined. The germline V and J ends were trimmed by 1 base and 0 bases, with 6 bases remaining between them. This CDR3 comprises 14 residues. The germline V gene has CDR1 SGHVS and CDR2 FQNEAQ. CDR3 in DNA: TGTGCCAGCAGCTTAGGCTCAGCTAACTATGGCTACACCTTC. It is translated as CASSLGSANYGYTF.

The chain has TRBV7-2 and TRBJ2-1; D is uncertain. V was trimmed by 5 bases and J by 6 bases, leaving 14 bases between them. There are 14 residues in the CDR3. Germline CDR1 SGHTA, CDR2 FQGNSA. As DNA, the CDR3 is TGTGCCAGCAGCCCCCCAGGTTCTGGCAATGAGCAGTTCTTC. It yields the protein CASSPPGSGNEQFF.

This chain uses TRBV18 with TRBJ1-3; D call uncertain. CDR3 length: 14 residues. Trimming stripped 2 bases from V and 5 bases from J, with 10 bases between. Germline V gene sequence: CDR1 KGHSH, CDR2 LQKENI. The DNA of the CDR3 is TGTGCCAGCTCACCAACTGACACCCGAAACACCATATATTTT. The encoded protein is CASSPTDTRNTIYF.

There are a few counts of this clone. The chain joins TRBV7-2 to TRBJ2-2, with 8 bases matching TRBD2. Germline V gene data show CDR1 as SGHTA and CDR2 as FQGNSA. This CDR3 region has 17 residues. J was trimmed by 0 bases and V by 3 bases; bases with no gene match: 6. In nucleotides, the CDR3 is TGTGCCAGCAGCTTTGGGGCGGGAGGATCGAACACCGGGGAGCTGTTTTTT. It specifies CASSFGAGGSNTGELFF.

The table lists this clone with a few counts. The V call is TRBV6-2 or TRBV6-3, the J call TRBJ2-1; 11 nucleotides agree with TRBD2. CDR3 length equals 15 residues. Unmatched junction bases numbered 7, after V lost 2 bases and J lost 10 bases. Per the germline V gene, CDR1 is MNHEY and CDR2 is SVGEGT. CDR3 DNA: TGTGCCAGCAGTTACGTGCTAGCGGGAGGTGGGGAGCAGTTCTTC. Protein sequence: CASSYVLAGGGEQFF.

This CDR3 is CASSVEGTGVGLSYGYTF. The CDR3 coding sequence is TGTGCCAGCAGCGTAGAGGGGACAGGGGTGGGCTTAAGCTATGGCTACACCTTC. This chain uses TRBV9 with TRBJ1-2; TRBD1 agrees at 10 bases. The CDR3 sequence is 18 residues long. V lost 0 bases to trimming and J lost 4 bases; unmatched junction nucleotides: 12. Per the germline V gene, CDR1 is SGDLS and CDR2 is YYNGEE.

The chain couples TRBV28 to TRBJ2-2, with 9 bases that match TRBD2. This CDR3 is 16 amino acids long. J gave up 2 bases and V 2 bases, and 3 bases lay outside the gene matches. Germline V gives CDR1 MDHEN, CDR2 SYDVKM. CDR3 nucleotides: TGTGCCAGCAGTTTACCTAGCGGGGCAAACACCGGGGAGCTGTTTTTT. This codes for CASSLPSGANTGELFF.

This chain connects TRBV4-3 to TRBJ1-6; 7 bases are a match to TRBD1. With 1 base clipped from V and 5 bases from J, the junction kept 2 bases outside the gene matches. CDR1 is LGHNA, CDR2 YSLEER, per germline. The CDR3 is 15 residues long. This chain's CDR3 is CASSQVDRDNSPLHF. The DNA for the CDR3 is TGCGCCAGCAGCCAAGTAGACAGGGATAATTCACCCCTCCACTTT.

The J gene is TRBJ2-5, the V gene TRBV10-2; the D gene is possibly TRBD1 (6 bases). V was cut by 7 bases and J by 7 bases, with 22 bases left in between. There are 15 residues in the CDR3. Germline CDR1 reads WSHSY; CDR2 reads SAAADI. The CDR3 region is CASTPKGGRLVTQYF. The CDR3 DNA follows: TGCGCCAGCACCCCGAAAGGGGGACGCCTGGTGACCCAGTACTTC.

The chain has TRBV7-9 and TRBJ1-6; 11 nucleotides align to TRBD1. Germline V gives CDR1 SEHNR, CDR2 FQNEAQ (reference sequence). This CDR3 comprises 14 residues. V shed 5 bases and J 10 bases; nucleotides not matched to a gene: 4. The CDR3 DNA reads TGTGCCAGCAGCCGGACAGGGGGCCACTCACCCCTCCACTTT. The encoded protein is CASSRTGGHSPLHF.

The chain combines TRBV6-5 with TRBJ1-5, with 7 bases fitting TRBD1. The CDR3 is 15 amino acids. V was clipped by 6 bases and J by 4 bases; unmatched bases: 9. The V gene's germline CDR1 is MNHEY and CDR2 SVGAGI. CDR3 nucleotides: TGTGCCAGCAGGATCAGCACAGGGGTAAATCAGCCCCAGCATTTT. It specifies CASRISTGVNQPQHF.

Here the CDR3 DNA reads TGTGCCAGCAGCTTTCGGCGGGGGGGCCGTCATGAGCAGTTCTTC. Translating gives CASSFRRGGRHEQFF. The gene calls are TRBV5-4 and TRBJ2-1; 9 bases are shared with TRBD2. CDR3 length: 15 amino acids. Germline CDR1 and CDR2: SGHNT and YYREEE (reference sequence). V was clipped by 2 bases and J by 8 bases; unmatched bases: 8.

The V call is TRBV7-8, the J call TRBJ1-1, with D uncertain. CDR1 SGHVS and CDR2 FQNEAQ come from the germline V gene. Trimming shortened V by 2 bases and J by 4 bases, and 11 bases separated the two germline ends. The CDR3 totals 14 residues. CDR3 amino acids: CASSLRGEGTEAFF. The CDR3 DNA reads TGTGCCAGCAGCTTACGCGGTGAGGGCACTGAAGCTTTCTTT.

This clone was seen a single time. The gene calls are TRBV6-2 or TRBV6-3 and TRBJ1-2; D remains unclear. CDR3 length: 13 residues. From germline, CDR1 is MNHEY and CDR2 SVGEGT. Trimming shortened V by 2 bases and J by 4 bases, and 8 bases separated the two germline ends. The CDR3 here is CASSYGGPYGYTF. CDR3 in DNA: TGTGCCAGCAGTTACGGAGGTCCCTATGGCTACACCTTC.

Here the CDR3 reads CASSIGGLGKVSGNTIYF. CDR3 coding DNA: TGTGCCAGTAGTATTGGAGGTCTGGGGAAGGTGTCTGGAAACACCATATATTTT. The chain uses TRBV19 and TRBJ1-3; D is unclear. Germline CDR1 reads LNHDA; CDR2 reads SQIVND (reference sequence). The CDR3 contains 18 residues. V was clipped by 3 bases and J by 1 base, with 19 bases between them. Combining the CDR3 with reference TRBV19 and TRBJ1-3 gives the whole variable domain DGGITQSPKYLFRKEGQNVTLSCEQNLNHDAMYWYRQDPGQGLRLIYYSQIVNDFQKGDIAEGYSVSREKKESFPLTVTSAQKNPTAFYLCASSIGGLGKVSGNTIYFGEGSWLTVV.

The J gene is TRBJ1-5, the V gene TRBV6-1; 8 positions match TRBD1. In germline, CDR1 is MNHNS, CDR2 SASEGT. V lost 0 bases to trimming and J lost 4 bases; unmatched junction nucleotides: 5. The CDR3 runs 16 residues. Here the CDR3 DNA reads TGTGCCAGCAGTGAAGCGTGGGGGACAGGAAATCAGCCCCAGCATTTT. Its translation is CASSEAWGTGNQPQHF.

The V gene is TRBV6-5, the J gene TRBJ1-6; 7 bases match TRBD1. The ends lost 3 bases at V and 11 bases at J; junction bases unmatched: 4. The V gene's germline CDR1 is MNHEY and CDR2 SVGAGI. The CDR3 is 13 amino acids. The chain's CDR3 is CASSYEGQTPLHF. CDR3 nucleotides: TGTGCCAGCAGTTATGAGGGACAGACACCCCTCCACTTT.

The chain links TRBV7-2 to TRBJ1-5; D call uncertain. V lost 1 base to trimming and J lost 7 bases, with 5 bases between them. The V gene's germline CDR1 is SGHTA and CDR2 FQGNSA. This CDR3 has 12 amino acids. The CDR3 DNA follows: TGTGCCAGCAGCTTAGGAAGCCAGCCCCAGCATTTT. Translating it yields CASSLGSQPQHF.

The J gene is TRBJ1-5, the V gene TRBV6-2 or TRBV6-3; D call uncertain. The V and J ends lost 6 bases and 4 bases respectively, with 19 bases between them. This CDR3 spans 16 amino acids. Germline values: CDR1 MNHEY, CDR2 SVGEGT. The CDR3 loop reads CASSPPREAMNQPQHF. CDR3 in DNA: TGTGCCAGCAGCCCACCGAGGGAGGCTATGAATCAGCCCCAGCATTTT.

This sequence joins TRBV19 and TRBJ2-3; 11 nucleotides align to TRBD2. This CDR3 contains 14 residues. From germline, CDR1 is LNHDA and CDR2 SQIVND (reference sequence). The V gene end was trimmed by 10 bases and the J gene end by 4 bases; junction bases not matched to a gene: 7. The DNA for the CDR3 is TGTGCCACCTTAGCGGGGGGGCCTGCAGATACGCAGTATTTT. Protein: CATLAGGPADTQYF.